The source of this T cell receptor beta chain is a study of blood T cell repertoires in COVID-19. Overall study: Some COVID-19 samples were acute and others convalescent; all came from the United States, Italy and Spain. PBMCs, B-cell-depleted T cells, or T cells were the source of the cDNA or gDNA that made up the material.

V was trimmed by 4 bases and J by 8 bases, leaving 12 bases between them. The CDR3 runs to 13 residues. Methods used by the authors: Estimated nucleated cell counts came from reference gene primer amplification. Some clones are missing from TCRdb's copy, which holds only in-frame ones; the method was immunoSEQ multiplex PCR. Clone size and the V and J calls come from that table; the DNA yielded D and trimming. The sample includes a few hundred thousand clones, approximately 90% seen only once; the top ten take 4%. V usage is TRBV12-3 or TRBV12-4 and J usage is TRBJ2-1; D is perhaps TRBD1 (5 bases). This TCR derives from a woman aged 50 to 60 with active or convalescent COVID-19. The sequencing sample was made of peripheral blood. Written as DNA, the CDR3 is TGTGCCAGCAGTTCAGGTTCAGGGTATGAGCAGTTCTTC. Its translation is CASSSGSGYEQFF.